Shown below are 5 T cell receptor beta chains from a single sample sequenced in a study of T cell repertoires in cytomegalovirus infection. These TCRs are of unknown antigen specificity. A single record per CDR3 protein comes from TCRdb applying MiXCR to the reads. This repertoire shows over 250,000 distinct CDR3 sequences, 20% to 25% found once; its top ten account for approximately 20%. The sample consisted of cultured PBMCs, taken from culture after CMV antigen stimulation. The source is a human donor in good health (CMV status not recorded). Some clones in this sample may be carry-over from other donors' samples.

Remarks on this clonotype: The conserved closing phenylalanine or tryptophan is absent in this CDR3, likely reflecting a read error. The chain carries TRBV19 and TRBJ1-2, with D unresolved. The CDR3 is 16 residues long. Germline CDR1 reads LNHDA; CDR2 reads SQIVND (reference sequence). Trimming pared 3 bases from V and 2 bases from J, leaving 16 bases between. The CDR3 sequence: CASSINWADTNYGYTL. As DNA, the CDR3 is TGTGCCAGTAGTATTAATTGGGCAGATACAAACTATGGCTACACCCTC.

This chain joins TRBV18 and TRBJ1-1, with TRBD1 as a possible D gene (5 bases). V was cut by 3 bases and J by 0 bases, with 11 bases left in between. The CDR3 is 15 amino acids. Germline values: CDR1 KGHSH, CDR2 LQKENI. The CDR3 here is CASSPAGNMNTEAFF. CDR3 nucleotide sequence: TGTGCCAGCTCACCGGCAGGGAATATGAACACTGAAGCTTTCTTT.

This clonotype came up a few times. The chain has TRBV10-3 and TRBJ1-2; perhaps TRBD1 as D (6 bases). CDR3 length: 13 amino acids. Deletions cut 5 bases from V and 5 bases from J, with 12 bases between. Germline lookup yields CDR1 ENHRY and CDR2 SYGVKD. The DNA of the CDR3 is TGTGCCATCAGTCCCGGGACATTTTATGGCTACACCTTC. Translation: CAISPGTFYGYTF.

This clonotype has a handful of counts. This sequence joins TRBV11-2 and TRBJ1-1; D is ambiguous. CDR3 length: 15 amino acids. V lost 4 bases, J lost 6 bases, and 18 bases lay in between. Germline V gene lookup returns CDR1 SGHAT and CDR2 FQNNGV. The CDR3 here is CASSSLTAGMAEAFF. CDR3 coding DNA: TGTGCCAGCAGCTCCCTCACCGCGGGTATGGCTGAAGCTTTCTTT.

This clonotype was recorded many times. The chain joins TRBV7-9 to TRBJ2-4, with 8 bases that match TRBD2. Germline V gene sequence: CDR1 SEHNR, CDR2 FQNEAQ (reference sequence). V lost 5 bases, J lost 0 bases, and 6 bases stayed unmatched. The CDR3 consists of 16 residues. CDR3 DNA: TGTGCCAGCAGCCGTAGCGGGGACCTAGCCAAAAACATTCAGTACTTC. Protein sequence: CASSRSGDLAKNIQYF.